This TCR beta chain stems from a study of blood T cell repertoires in COVID-19. The data were produced by immunoSEQ multiplex PCR, yet TCRdb's version contains in-frame clones alone and is incomplete. This sample has around 240,000 clones, with 70% to 90% found just once. The CDR3 extends over 14 amino acids. CDR1 is ENHRY, CDR2 SYGVKD, per germline. V was cut by 8 bases and J by 3 bases, with 11 bases left in between. The specimen was peripheral blood. The chain is built from TRBV10-3 and TRBJ2-6; D is undetermined. The receptor was derived from a man aged 40-55 years with acute or convalescent COVID-19. This CDR3 is CAILPDSGANVLTF. DNA of the CDR3: TGTGCCATCCTTCCCGATAGTGGGGCCAACGTCCTGACTTTC.